The clone carrying this TCR beta chain was counted a few times. Its antigen is as yet unknown. Via MiXCR, TCRdb re-called the RT-PCR reads, giving one row per CDR3 protein. The repertoire has 500,000 to 600,000 distinct CDR3 sequences, 16% of them found once; the top ten carry around 3%. The CDR3 spans 15 residues. Germline CDR1 and CDR2: SGHRS and YFSETQ. After removal of 4 bases from V and 1 base from J, the junction contained 8 bases not matched to a gene. This sample is drawn from a study of response to subunit inactivated influenza vaccine. Findings and limits, study-wide: T cells newly recruited by each seasonal influenza vaccination are few, the authors suggested.

Sequenced here: CD4+ T cells sorted from PBMCs, sampled less than 30 months after vaccination. The rearrangement uses TRBV5-1 and TRBJ2-7; TRBD2 agrees at 7 bases. The receptor comes from a man aged 45-69 years who received an inactivated influenza vaccine. The CDR3: CASSPGTNPSYEQYF. The CDR3, as DNA: TGCGCCAGCAGCCCAGGGACTAACCCTTCCTACGAGCAGTACTTC.